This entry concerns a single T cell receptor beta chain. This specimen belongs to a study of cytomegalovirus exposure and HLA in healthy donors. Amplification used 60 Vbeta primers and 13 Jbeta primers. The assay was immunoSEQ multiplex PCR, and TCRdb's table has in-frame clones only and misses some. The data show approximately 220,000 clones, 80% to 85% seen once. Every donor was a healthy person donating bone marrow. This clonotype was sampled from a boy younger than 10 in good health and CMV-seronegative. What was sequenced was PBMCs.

The CDR3 DNA follows: TGTGCCAGCAGCTTATTTACAGGAGAGACCCAGTACTTC. Translation: CASSLFTGETQYF. The chain recombines TRBV11-1 with TRBJ2-5; D may be TRBD1 (5 bases). Trimming removed 2 bases at V and 4 bases at J, with 8 bases between. The CDR3 is 13 residues long. In germline, CDR1 is SGHAT, CDR2 FQDESV (reference sequence).